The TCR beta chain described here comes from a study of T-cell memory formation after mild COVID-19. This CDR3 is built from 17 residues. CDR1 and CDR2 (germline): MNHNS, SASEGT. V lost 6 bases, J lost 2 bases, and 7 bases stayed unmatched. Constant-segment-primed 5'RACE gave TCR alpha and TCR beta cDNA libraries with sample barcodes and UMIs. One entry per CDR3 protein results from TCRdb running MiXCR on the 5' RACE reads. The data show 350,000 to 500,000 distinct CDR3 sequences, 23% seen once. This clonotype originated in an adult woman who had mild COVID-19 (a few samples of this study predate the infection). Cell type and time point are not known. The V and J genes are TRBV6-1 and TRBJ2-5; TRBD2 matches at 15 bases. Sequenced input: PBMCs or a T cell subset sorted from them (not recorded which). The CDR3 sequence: CASRGLAGGPAQETQYF. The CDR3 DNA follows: TGTGCCAGCAGAGGACTAGCGGGGGGGCCGGCTCAAGAGACCCAGTACTTC.